This T cell receptor beta chain was sequenced for a study of read filtering for tumor transcriptome and immune sequencing. The study's findings and limits: Sorted CD138-negative bone marrow cells were not purified T cells.

In its sample, this clonotype was seen many times. Its antigen is currently unknown. The library was built from around 400 ng RNA with molecular barcoded adaptors for alpha/delta and beta/gamma chains. TCRdb reprocessed the reads with MiXCR, giving one entry per CDR3 protein. The repertoire includes 45,000 to 50,000 distinct CDR3 sequences, approximately 12% of them detected once, and roughly 15% sits in the top ten. Germline V gives CDR1 LGHDT, CDR2 YNNKEL (reference sequence). Trimming left V 5 bases short and J 4 bases short, with 17 bases between. This CDR3 spans 15 amino acids. This TCR derives from a donor at least 40 years old with multiple myeloma. The sample taken for sequencing was a population of CD138-negative cells sorted from bone marrow. The chain has TRBV3-1 and TRBJ1-1, with D uncertain. The CDR3 DNA sequence: TGTGCCAGCAGCTCCCGGAGGAGCCCGATCACTGAAGCTTTCTTT. This translates into CASSSRRSPITEAFF.